This T cell receptor (beta chain) was recorded in a study of blood T cell repertoires in COVID-19. Turning to the study itself: Sample material is recorded as cDNA or gDNA derived from T cells, B-cell-depleted T cells, or PBMCs.

Clones were sequenced by immunoSEQ multiplex PCR, and TCRdb holds only the in-frame ones, with some missing. Seen here are some 150,000 clones, around 83% observed once, and the top ten hold about 31%. To note about this clone: An end of the junction differs from the germline gene, which may be a read error.

The CDR3 length is 16 residues. Germline V gene lookup returns CDR1 SGHAT and CDR2 FQNNGV. Specimen: peripheral blood. The TCR was taken from a woman aged 55-69 years with acute or convalescent COVID-19. The V call is TRBV11-2, the J call TRBJ1-3; D is possibly TRBD1 (6 bases). CDR3 in DNA: TGTGCCAGCAGCCTAGACCAGGGGTATTCTGGAAACACCATATATTTT. It codes for CASSLDQGYSGNTIYF.